A selection of T cell receptor beta chains follows, all from one sample in a study of blood T cell repertoires in COVID-19. Assay used: immunoSEQ multiplex PCR; TCRdb lists only in-frame clones, some missing. Among some 150,000 clones listed, more than 75% were seen once. Sequencing was performed on peripheral blood. Every receptor here comes from a human donor in a cohort sampled during active COVID-19. Each CDR3 is given with its conserved first and last residue. Fields, in order: J gene, V gene, D gene, clone size, CDR3 DNA, CDR3 protein. The D gene is left open where the match is weak. Rows give clone size only sometimes, using once, few, many, or a class for an expanded clone.

>TRBJ2-3|TRBV9|TRBD2|few
TGTGCCAGCAGCATAACCGGACTAGCGGGAGGAGATACGCAGTATTTT
CASSITGLAGGDTQYF
>TRBJ1-2|TRBV5-4|.|.
TGTGCCAGCAGCTTGCAGGGTAACTATGGCTACACCTTC
CASSLQGNYGYTF
>TRBJ1-1|TRBV20-1|.|.
TGCAGCGGGGGTATAACTGAAGCTTTCTTT
CSGGITEAFF
>TRBJ1-1|TRBV28|TRBD1|once
TGTGCCAGCAGTGACCCGGGACAGAGGAACACTGAAGCTTTCTTT
CASSDPGQRNTEAFF
>TRBJ2-7|TRBV5-4|TRBD1|once
TGTGCCAGCAGCTCAGACAGGGACTACGAGCAGTACTTC
CASSSDRDYEQYF
>TRBJ2-7|TRBV27|.|.
TGTGCCAGCAGAGAAAGAGCGGTCCCCTACGAGCAGTACTTC
CASRERAVPYEQYF
>TRBJ1-4|TRBV25-1|.|.
TGTGCCAGCCAGTGGAGTGACTCGAATGAAAAACTGTTTTTT
CASQWSDSNEKLFF
>TRBJ1-2|TRBV7-3|.|.
TGTGCCACTTCCGGGACACGGGACTATGGCTACACCTTC
CATSGTRDYGYTF
>TRBJ2-3|TRBV4-2|TRBD2|few
TGTGCCAGCAGCCAAGAGGGCGGGAGGCCGGCCGGGGATACGCAGTATTTT
CASSQEGGRPAGDTQYF
>TRBJ1-2|TRBV28|TRBD1|.
TGTGCCAGCAGAGAATCGACAGGGGCGTCTGGCTACACCTTC
CASRESTGASGYTF
>TRBJ2-5|TRBV19|TRBD1|.
TGTGCCAGTATGCACAGGGGGCCGGGAGAGACCCAGTACTTC
CASMHRGPGETQYF
>TRBJ1-6|TRBV4-1|TRBD1|.
TGCGCCAGCAGCCAAGAGGCAGGGGGGTCCTATAATTCACCCCTCCACTTT
CASSQEAGGSYNSPLHF
>TRBJ2-5|TRBV7-9|TRBD1|few
TGTGCCAGCAGCTTAGGGGGCCAGACAGGGTCCCAAGAGACCCAGTACTTC
CASSLGGQTGSQETQYF
>TRBJ2-1|TRBV4-1|.|.
TGCGCCAGCAGCCAAGGGCATCTCAATGAGCAGTTCTTC
CASSQGHLNEQFF
>TRBJ1-3|TRBV5-6|TRBD1|.
TGTGCCAGCAGCTTGGTGGACAGGGGCCCTGGAAACACCATATATTTT
CASSLVDRGPGNTIYF
>TRBJ1-1|TRBV5-1|.|.
TGCGCCAGCAGCTTGGACAGGCGGTGGACTGAAGCTTTCTTT
CASSLDRRWTEAFF
>TRBJ1-1|TRBV28|TRBD1|.
TGTGCCAGCAGTCTGGACAGGGGGCGAAGAACTGAAGCTTTCTTT
CASSLDRGRRTEAFF
>TRBJ1-1|TRBV11-2|TRBD1|.
TGTGCCAGCAGCTTTGGACAGGTGAAGAACACTGAAGCTTTCTTT
CASSFGQVKNTEAFF
>TRBJ2-3|TRBV6-6|.|.
TGTGCCAGCAGTTCGGACAGAGATACGCAGTATTTT
CASSSDRDTQYF
>TRBJ1-5|TRBV6-5|TRBD1|.
TGTGCCAGCAGACCCCTCCAGGGGACAGATCAGCCCCAGCATTTT
CASRPLQGTDQPQHF
>TRBJ2-1|TRBV27|TRBD2|once
TGTGCCAGCAGTCCTGCTAGCGGGGAGGTCTACAATGAGCAGTTCTTC
CASSPASGEVYNEQFF
>TRBJ1-5|TRBV23-1|.|.
TGCGCCCTGATAAACGGGAGACAGCCCCAGCATTTT
CALINGRQPQHF
>TRBJ2-2|TRBV5-4|TRBD2|once
TGTGCCAGCAGCGGGGGGACTAGCGGGGGCCCGAACACCGGGGAGCTGTTTTTT
CASSGGTSGGPNTGELFF
>TRBJ1-5|TRBV19|TRBD1|.
TGTGCCAGTATCCCAGGACAGGGGCACAATCAGCCCCAGCATTTT
CASIPGQGHNQPQHF
>TRBJ2-2|TRBV7-9|TRBD2|.
TGTGCCAGCAGGCGGGAGGGCCGTACCGGGGAGCTGTTTTTT
CASRREGRTGELFF
>TRBJ1-2|TRBV28|.|.
TGTGCCAGCAGTTTAAGGGGGTATGGCTACACCTTC
CASSLRGYGYTF
>TRBJ2-5|TRBV6-5|.|.
TGTGCCAGCACCGGGGGTGGTTCGGAGACCCAGTACTTC
CASTGGGSETQYF
>TRBJ2-3|TRBV7-9|TRBD1|.
TGTGCCAGCAGCGGACGACAGGGGGCAAGCACGGATACGCAGTATTTT
CASSGRQGASTDTQYF
>TRBJ1-3|TRBV10-3|TRBD1|.
TGTGCCATCAGTGAGCCGGGACAGGGGACGGATCCCCGAAACACCATATATTTT
CAISEPGQGTDPRNTIYF
>TRBJ1-2|TRBV19|TRBD1|few
TGTGCCAGCGTGGGGCAGGGGGCGTTTAACTATGGCTACACCTTC
CASVGQGAFNYGYTF
>TRBJ1-1|TRBV3-1/TRBV3-2|.|.
TGTGCCAGCAGCCAGCTAACTGAAGCTTTCTTT
CASSQLTEAFF
>TRBJ2-5|TRBV24-1|.|.
TGTGCCACCAGTGATCCCCGGACACGCCAAGAGACCCAGTACTTC
CATSDPRTRQETQYF
>TRBJ2-1|TRBV10-2|.|.
TGCGCCAGCAAGCTCCGGGACTCACAACAGGAGCAGTTCTTC
CASKLRDSQQEQFF
>TRBJ1-3|TRBV6-5|TRBD1|.
TGTGCCAGCACCCTGGACAGGGGAAGGGACACCATATATTTT
CASTLDRGRDTIYF
>TRBJ2-7|TRBV10-3|TRBD1|once
TGTGCCATCAGTGATTCCGGGACAGGAGTATACGAGCAGTACTTC
CAISDSGTGVYEQYF
>TRBJ1-1|TRBV20-1|.|.
TGCAGTGCTAGTCAGGGAAAAGGGACTGAAGCTTTCTTT
CSASQGKGTEAFF
>TRBJ2-3|TRBV2|TRBD2|.
TGTGCCAGCAGACCCTGGGGGGGGGCGCAGTATTTT
CASRPWGGAQYF
>TRBJ2-7|TRBV4-1|.|.
TGCGCCAGCAGTCGGGGGGACACGCAGTCCTACGAGCAGTACTTC
CASSRGDTQSYEQYF
>TRBJ2-7|TRBV28|.|.
TGTGCCAGCAGTTTAGCCCTTCGGTCGGGGATTAGGGTATACGAGCAGTACTTC
CASSLALRSGIRVYEQYF
>TRBJ2-3|TRBV7-6|TRBD2|.
TGTGCCAGCAGCTTGGCGGGGGGGAGGGGCACAGATACGCAGTATTTT
CASSLAGGRGTDTQYF